This T cell receptor beta chain was obtained from a study of cytomegalovirus exposure and HLA in healthy donors. The PCR employed 60 Vbeta primers together with 13 Jbeta primers. Profiling relied on immunoSEQ multiplex PCR, and the TCRdb table lists in-frame clones only, not all of them. This sample has some 110,000 clones, with 65% to 90% found just once. This CDR3 contains 16 residues. The germline gives CDR1 SNHLY, CDR2 FYNNEI. J gave up 2 bases and V 5 bases, and 9 bases lay outside the gene matches. The chain carries TRBV2 and TRBJ2-1; 7 bases align to TRBD1. Sequences were obtained from PBMCs. The TCR comes from a man aged 25 to 40 in good health and CMV-seronegative. The CDR3 loop is CASSTGTALTYNEQFF. The CDR3 coding sequence is TGTGCCAGCAGTACCGGGACAGCCCTAACCTACAATGAGCAGTTCTTC.